Below are 21 T cell receptor beta chains sequenced from a single sample in a study of cytomegalovirus exposure and HLA in healthy donors. Amplification used 60 Vbeta primers and 13 Jbeta primers. Assay used: immunoSEQ multiplex PCR; TCRdb lists only in-frame clones, some missing. The sample gives some 150,000 clones, about 84% of which show up once; roughly 5.5% is in the top ten. The material sequenced was PBMCs. These receptor sequences come from a woman between 40 and 50 years old in good health and CMV-seropositive.

The chain's CDR3 is CASIPKGREREEAFF. The CDR3 region has the DNA TGTGCCAGCATCCCGAAGGGCAGGGAAAGGGAAGAAGCTTTCTTT. The chain combines TRBV11-3 with TRBJ1-1; tentative D call: TRBD1 (5 bases). V dropped 7 bases and J dropped 8 bases, with 23 bases sitting between them. The CDR3 sequence is 15 residues long. Germline values: CDR1 SGHNT, CDR2 YENEEA. Full variable domain (remainder filled in from reference TRBV11-3 and TRBJ1-1): EAGVVQSPRYKIIEKKQPVAFWCNPISGHNTLYWYLQNLGQGPELLIRYENEEAVDDSQLPKDRFSAERLKGVDSTLKIQPAELGDSAVYLCASIPKGREREEAFFGQGTRLTVV.

The rearrangement links TRBV29-1 to TRBJ2-1; D is possibly TRBD2 (6 bases). With 8 bases removed from V and 7 bases from J, the gap between germline ends came to 18 bases. The CDR3 has 13 amino acids. Germline CDR1 SQVTM, CDR2 ANQGSEA. The CDR3: CSIDGRGGNEQFF. For the CDR3, the DNA is TGCAGCATCGACGGGCGGGGAGGAAATGAGCAGTTCTTC.

This clone was detected once. V and J are TRBV12-5 and TRBJ2-3; tentative D call: TRBD2 (6 bases). The germline V gene has CDR1 LGHNT and CDR2 FRNRAP. The V and J ends lost 3 bases and 0 bases respectively, with 13 bases between them. This CDR3 is 16 amino acids long. CDR3 in DNA: TGTGCTAGTGGTTTTGGCCGGGAGACGAGCACAGATACGCAGTATTTT. This translates into CASGFGRETSTDTQYF. Full variable domain (rest looked up from reference TRBV12-5 and TRBJ2-3): DARVTQTPRHKVTEMGQEVTMRCQPILGHNTVFWYRQTMMQGLELLAYFRNRAPLDDSGMPKDRFSAEMPDATLATLKIQPSEPRDSAVYFCASGFGRETSTDTQYFGPGTRLTVL.

The V gene is TRBV6-5, the J gene TRBJ2-1; 8 bases line up with TRBD1. The CDR3 runs 13 residues. The J segment lost 7 bases and the V segment lost 6 bases, leaving 5 bases of the junction unmatched. CDR1 MNHEY and CDR2 SVGAGI come from the germline V gene. CDR3: CASRRTGNNEQFF. CDR3 coding DNA: TGTGCCAGCAGGAGGACAGGGAATAATGAGCAGTTCTTC.

The rearrangement links TRBV4-1 to TRBJ2-7, with D possibly TRBD1 on 5 matching bases. The CDR3 contains 14 residues. The germline V gene encodes CDR1 MGHRA and CDR2 YSYEKL. The ends were cut back, 3 bases at V and 3 bases at J, with 12 bases in the middle. CDR3: CASSHPDRDYEQYF. The CDR3 DNA sequence: TGCGCCAGCAGCCATCCTGACAGAGACTACGAGCAGTACTTC.

The J gene is TRBJ2-3, the V gene TRBV19; 11 bases fit TRBD2. The junction had 16 bases not matched to a gene; V was cut back by 4 bases and J by 4 bases. Germline-derived CDR1 and CDR2 are LNHDA and SQIVND (reference sequence). The CDR3 sequence is 19 residues long. CDR3 bases: TGTGCCAGTAGTAGGACAGGACTAGCGGGTGGGTCGAGGGCAGATACGCAGTATTTT. Protein: CASSRTGLAGGSRADTQYF.

V usage is TRBV7-9 and J usage is TRBJ2-7; D possibly corresponds to TRBD1 (6 bases). The germline V gene has CDR1 SEHNR and CDR2 FQNEAQ (reference sequence). The V end lost 2 bases, the J end lost 5 bases, and 13 bases lay between the germline ends. The CDR3 is 14 amino acids. The CDR3 nucleotides read TGTGCCAGCAGCTTAAACAGGGACGACAACGAGCAGTACTTC. Its translation: CASSLNRDDNEQYF.

The chain has TRBV25-1 and TRBJ2-7, with D possibly being TRBD1 (5 bases). With 6 bases removed from V and 2 bases from J, the gap between germline ends came to 17 bases. The germline V gene encodes CDR1 MGHDK and CDR2 SYGVNS. The CDR3 is 15 residues long. Here the CDR3 reads CASSPDSGSPYEQYF. CDR3 coding DNA: TGTGCCAGCAGCCCAGACTCAGGGTCCCCCTACGAGCAGTACTTC.

V usage is TRBV30 and J usage is TRBJ2-1; D may be TRBD1 (5 bases). The germline CDR1 and CDR2 sequences are GTSNPN and SVGIG (reference sequence). V was trimmed by 1 base and J by 4 bases, leaving 14 bases between them. The CDR3 extends over 15 amino acids. CDR3 in DNA: TGTGCCTGGAGTGCGTCAGGGTTCAGTTACAATGAGCAGTTCTTC. Its translation is CAWSASGFSYNEQFF.

This sequence joins TRBV29-1 and TRBJ2-2; 10 bases map to TRBD2. Trimming at V came to 7 bases and at J to 5 bases, leaving 7 bases not matched to a gene. The length of the CDR3 is 14 residues. CDR1 is SQVTM, CDR2 ANQGSEA, per germline. The CDR3 here is CSARAGGRTGELFF. The CDR3 region has the DNA TGCAGCGCCAGAGCGGGAGGGAGAACCGGGGAGCTGTTTTTT.

The CDR3 region has the DNA TGCAGCGTTGATTTACTTGGGACAGGGGGCGCAGAAGCTTTCTTT. Translation gives CSVDLLGTGGAEAFF. The chain uses TRBV29-1 and TRBJ1-1, with TRBD1 matching over 12 bases. After removal of 3 bases from V and 8 bases from J, the junction contained 10 bases not matched to a gene. Per germline, CDR1 SQVTM and CDR2 ANQGSEA. The CDR3 runs 15 residues.

V and J are TRBV6-5 and TRBJ2-7; the match to TRBD1 covers 8 bases. V shed 6 bases and J 1 base; nucleotides not matched to a gene: 8. This CDR3 comprises 15 residues. From germline, CDR1 is MNHEY and CDR2 SVGAGI. As DNA, the CDR3 is TGTGCCAGCAGGCCCGGGACAGGCAGTTCCTACGAGCAGTACTTC. Protein product: CASRPGTGSSYEQYF.

The rearrangement uses TRBV7-9 and TRBJ2-7, with D perhaps TRBD2 (5 bases). The CDR3 length is 14 residues. Trimming took off 8 bases at V and 2 bases at J, with 16 bases between the two ends. Germline values: CDR1 SEHNR, CDR2 FQNEAQ (reference sequence). The CDR3 DNA reads as TGTGCCAGCGGACCCGGGGTCGAACCCTACGAGCAGTACTTC. Protein product: CASGPGVEPYEQYF.

V and J are TRBV19 and TRBJ1-5; D is unclear. This CDR3 spans 15 amino acids. V gave up 10 bases and J gave up 2 bases, with 18 bases separating them. Germline CDR1 LNHDA, CDR2 SQIVND (reference sequence). The CDR3 sequence is CATKTLGEGNQPQHF. The CDR3 nucleotides read TGTGCCACTAAAACCCTGGGCGAAGGCAATCAGCCCCAGCATTTT.

The chain recombines TRBV10-2 with TRBJ2-7; 8 positions agree with TRBD2. Germline CDR1 WSHSY, CDR2 SAAADI. The CDR3 is made up of 13 amino acids. The trim removed 7 bases at V and 6 bases at J, leaving 8 bases unmatched. This CDR3 reads CASTDLGLGEQYF. CDR3 in DNA: TGCGCCAGCACCGACCTGGGACTAGGCGAGCAGTACTTC.

The rearrangement joins TRBV25-1 to TRBJ1-4; D gene uncertain. Between the trimmed V and J ends, which lost 6 bases and 8 bases, there was a span of 10 bases. Per the germline V gene, CDR1 is MGHDK and CDR2 is SYGVNS. The CDR3 length is 12 residues. DNA for the CDR3: TGTGCCAGCAGCCCCGCGCCCGAAAAACTGTTTTTT. Its protein product is CASSPAPEKLFF. The variable domain in full, with the rest retrieved from reference TRBV25-1 and TRBJ1-4, is EADIYQTPRYLVIGTGKKITLECSQTMGHDKMYWYQQDPGMELHLIHYSYGVNSTEKGDLSSESTVSRIRTEHFPLTLESARPSHTSQYLCASSPAPEKLFFGSGTQLSVL.

This clone has only a few counts. The chain is built from TRBV9 and TRBJ2-7; D gene unclear. This CDR3 comprises 14 residues. Germline V gene sequence: CDR1 SGDLS, CDR2 YYNGEE. V lost 0 bases, J lost 3 bases, and 10 bases lay in between. The CDR3 loop reads CASSVGASNYEQYF. The CDR3 region has the DNA TGTGCCAGCAGCGTAGGGGCCAGTAACTACGAGCAGTACTTC. Complete variable domain (other parts from reference TRBV9 and TRBJ2-7): DSGVTQTPKHLITATGQRVTLRCSPRSGDLSVYWYQQSLDQGLQFLIQYYNGEERAKGNILERFSAQQFPDLHSELNLSSLELGDSALYFCASSVGASNYEQYFGPGTRLTVT.

This chain links TRBV30 with TRBJ1-2, with 11 bases aligning to TRBD1. V lost 5 bases, J lost 14 bases, and 13 bases stayed unmatched. There are 13 residues in the CDR3. Germline values: CDR1 GTSNPN, CDR2 SVGIG (reference sequence). CDR3 loop: CAWGRTGGRRVTF. The CDR3 DNA reads as TGTGCCTGGGGACGGACAGGGGGCCGTCGCGTGACCTTC.

CDR3 DNA sequence: TGCGCCAGCAGCCCGCAGGGACTAGGCGGGACCGGGGAGCTGTTTTTT. Protein product: CASSPQGLGGTGELFF. The V gene is TRBV5-1, the J gene TRBJ2-2; 8 bases align to TRBD2. The CDR3 runs 16 residues. After removal of 4 bases from V and 5 bases from J, the junction contained 10 bases not matched to a gene. Looked up from germline, CDR1 is SGHRS and CDR2 is YFSETQ.

The chain employs TRBV7-9 and TRBJ2-3, with D perhaps TRBD2 (6 bases). There are 13 residues in the CDR3. Between the trimmed V and J ends, which lost 5 bases and 6 bases, there was a span of 12 bases. Germline CDR1 is SEHNR and CDR2 is FQNEAQ (reference sequence). CDR3 nucleotide sequence: TGTGCCAGCAGCCCTCAGGGACTTGATACGCAGTATTTT. This codes for CASSPQGLDTQYF.

The chain couples TRBV10-2 to TRBJ1-5, with 8 positions matching TRBD1. V lost 5 bases to trimming and J lost 2 bases; unmatched junction nucleotides: 8. The CDR3 spans 16 residues. Germline-derived CDR1 and CDR2 are WSHSY and SAAADI. The CDR3: CASSLTGQGGNQPQHF. As DNA, the CDR3 is TGCGCCAGCAGTCTAACAGGACAGGGTGGCAATCAGCCCCAGCATTTT.